The clone carrying this T cell receptor (beta chain) was detected many times. Antigen: not known. After autologous stem cell transplantation all patients relapsed, and prior brentuximab vedotin exposure differed between cohorts. Complete response, partial response or progressive disease were the best responses. V gave up 7 bases and J gave up 1 base, with 5 bases separating them. Germline CDR1 MDHEN, CDR2 SYDVKM. The length of the CDR3 is 11 residues. The record originates from a study of PD-1 blockade in classical Hodgkin lymphoma. The method was immunoSEQ multiplex PCR; TCRdb's version includes in-frame clones alone and lacks a portion of them. The data hold around 70,000 clones, with over 55% observed a single time. Study results and limitations: As was reported, newly diagnosed patients showed lower baseline TCR diversity than healthy donors did. Repertoire difference causes, possibly disease activity or prior therapy, remain undefined. Before treatment, complete responders showed about the same diversity as newly diagnosed patients.

The sequences come from peripheral blood mononuclear cells (PBMCs), collected before the second cycle of nivolumab. This TCR came from a human donor with classical Hodgkin lymphoma. The rearrangement uses TRBV28 and TRBJ2-7; D not certain. The CDR3 loop is CASTRSYEQYF. CDR3 DNA: TGTGCCAGCACGAGATCCTACGAGCAGTACTTC.